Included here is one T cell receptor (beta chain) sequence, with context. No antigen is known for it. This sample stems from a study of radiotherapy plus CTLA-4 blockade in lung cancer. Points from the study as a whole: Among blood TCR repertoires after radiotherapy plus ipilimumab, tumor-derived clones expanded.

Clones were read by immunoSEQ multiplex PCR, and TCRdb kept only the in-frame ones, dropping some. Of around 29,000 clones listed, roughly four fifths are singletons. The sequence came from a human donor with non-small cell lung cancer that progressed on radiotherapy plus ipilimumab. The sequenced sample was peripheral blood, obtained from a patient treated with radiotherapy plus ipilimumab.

The CDR3 DNA follows: TGTGCCAGCAGTTCTCCGGACAGGGGAAGTCAGTATTTT. This gives the protein CASSSPDRGSQYF. V usage is TRBV28 and J usage is TRBJ2-3; 9 bases line up with TRBD1. CDR3 length: 13 amino acids. The J segment lost 12 bases and the V segment lost 4 bases, leaving 8 bases of the junction unmatched. Germline V gene sequence: CDR1 MDHEN, CDR2 SYDVKM.